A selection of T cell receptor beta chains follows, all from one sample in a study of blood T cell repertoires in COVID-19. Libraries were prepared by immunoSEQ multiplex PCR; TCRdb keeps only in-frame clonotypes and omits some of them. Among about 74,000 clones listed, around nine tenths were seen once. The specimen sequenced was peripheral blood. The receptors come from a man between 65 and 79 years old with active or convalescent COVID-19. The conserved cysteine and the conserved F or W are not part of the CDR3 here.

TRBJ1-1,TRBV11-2,ASSYDREAF
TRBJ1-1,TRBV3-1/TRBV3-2,ASSQVWTGGTEAF
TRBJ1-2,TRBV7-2,ASSGGPEIGYT
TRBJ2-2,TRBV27,ASSRTAGQGVTGELF
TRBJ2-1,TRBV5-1,ASSLGGSSYNEQF
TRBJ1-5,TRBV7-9,ASTSGGDEPQH
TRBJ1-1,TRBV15,ATSRDGHLNTEAF
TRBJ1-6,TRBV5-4,ASSSLGGGRVSSPLH
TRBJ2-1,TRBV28,ASSYLSGGENEQF
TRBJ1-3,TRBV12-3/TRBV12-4,ASSLVEGNTIY
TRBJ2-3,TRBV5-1,ASSSLLSDTSTDTQY
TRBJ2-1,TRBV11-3,ASSFRRGNAAEQF
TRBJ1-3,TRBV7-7,ASSPGSGINAGNTIY
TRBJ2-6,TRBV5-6,ASSLAGQWGGANVLT
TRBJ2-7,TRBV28,ASSWAGRGDEQY
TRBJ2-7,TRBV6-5,ASGSGGYEQY
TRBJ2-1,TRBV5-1,ASSSMGGINEQF
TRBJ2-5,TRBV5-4,ASSYGLGQETQY
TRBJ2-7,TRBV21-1,ASSRGEVEQY
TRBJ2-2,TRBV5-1,ASRPLAGVDTGELF
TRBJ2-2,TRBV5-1,ASSQQAGVTGELF
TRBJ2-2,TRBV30,AWSVRSSRPELF
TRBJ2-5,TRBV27,ATKAAGVGETQY
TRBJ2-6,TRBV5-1,ASSLATGLGANVLT
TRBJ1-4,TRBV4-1,ASSHGQGDRKLF
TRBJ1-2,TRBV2,ASSEGTGGGYT
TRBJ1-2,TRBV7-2,ASSLDPGGRDGYT
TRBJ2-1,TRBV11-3,ASSGAGGPRNEQF
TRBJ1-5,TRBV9,ASSVDRHPGGSNQPQH
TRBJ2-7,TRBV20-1,SERESCEQY
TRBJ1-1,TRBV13,ASSSYTGGRGTEAF
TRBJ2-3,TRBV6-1,ASSEARRTQY
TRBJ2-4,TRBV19,ASSIRGTSGGALLAKNIQY
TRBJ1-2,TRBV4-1,ASSSGQGQIVGYT
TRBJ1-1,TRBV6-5,ASSPKSNRGTEAF
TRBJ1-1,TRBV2,ASSTGLTEAF
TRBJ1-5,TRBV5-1,ASSLEGSGGQPQH
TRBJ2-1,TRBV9,ASSVTSGGHNEQF
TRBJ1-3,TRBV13,ASSLGGGLSGNTIY
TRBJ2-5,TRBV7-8,ASSPQRRETQY
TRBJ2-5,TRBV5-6,ASSSWGAETQY
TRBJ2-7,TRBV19,ASGQGDGRDEQY
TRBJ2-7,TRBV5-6,ASSSRAASSYEQY
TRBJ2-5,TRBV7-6,ASSPLAGVQETQY
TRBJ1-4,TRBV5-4,ASSLAGGLKGEKLF
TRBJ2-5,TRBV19,ASSIPSGGAQETQY
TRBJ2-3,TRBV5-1,ASSSPAGVDTQY
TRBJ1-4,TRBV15,ATSNRGLPVELF
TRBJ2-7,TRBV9,ASSVGVADRYEQY
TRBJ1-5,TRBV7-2,ASSSRPTNQPQH
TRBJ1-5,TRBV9,ASSRTGTAQPQH
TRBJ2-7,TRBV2,ASSGSSGSRYEQY
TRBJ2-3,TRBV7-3,ASSPGQGRTDTQY
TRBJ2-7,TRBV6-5,ASSPQRETSYEQY
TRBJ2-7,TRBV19,ASTRTGYSYEQY